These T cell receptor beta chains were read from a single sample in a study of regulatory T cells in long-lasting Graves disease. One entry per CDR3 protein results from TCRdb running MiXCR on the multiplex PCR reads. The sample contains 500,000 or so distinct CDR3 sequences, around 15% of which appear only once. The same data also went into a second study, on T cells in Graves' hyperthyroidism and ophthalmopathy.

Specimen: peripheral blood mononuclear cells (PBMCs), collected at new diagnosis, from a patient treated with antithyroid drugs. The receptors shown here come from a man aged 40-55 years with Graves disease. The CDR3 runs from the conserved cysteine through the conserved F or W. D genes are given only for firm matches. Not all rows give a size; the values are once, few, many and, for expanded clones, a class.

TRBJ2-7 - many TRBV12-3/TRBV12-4 TGTGCCAGCAGTCCACTCACACGGACGGGCACCTACGAGCAGTACTTC CASSPLTRTGTYEQYF
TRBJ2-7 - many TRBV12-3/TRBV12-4 TGTGCCAGCAGCCCGGGGCCCCCAGGCGAGCAGTACTTC CASSPGPPGEQYF
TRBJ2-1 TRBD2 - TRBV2 TGTGCCAGCAGTACTAGCGGGAGGGCCTACTACAATGAGCAGTTCTTC CASSTSGRAYYNEQFF
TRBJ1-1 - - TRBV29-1 TGCAGCGTTGTAAGGGTTAAGAACACTGAAGCTTTCTTT CSVVRVKNTEAFF
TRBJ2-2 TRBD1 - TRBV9 TGTGCCAGCAGCGTAGGGACAGGGGGCTCCGGGGAGCTGTTTTTT CASSVGTGGSGELFF
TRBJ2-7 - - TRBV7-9 TGTGCCAGCAGCTTAGTTTCAGGAGGCCCCTACGAGCAGTACTTC CASSLVSGGPYEQYF
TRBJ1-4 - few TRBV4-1 TGCGCCAGCAGCCAAGGGAACAGATGTTATTTT CASSQGNRCYF
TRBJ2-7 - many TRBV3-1 TGTGCCAGCAGCCAATCCGGCTGGCAGCAGTACTTC CASSQSGWQQYF
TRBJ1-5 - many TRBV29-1 TGCAGCGTTGGGTTCTCGAATCAGCCCCAGCATTTT CSVGFSNQPQHF
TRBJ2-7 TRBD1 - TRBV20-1 TGCAGTGCCAACGGAGGGACAGGAGACCTCTACGAGCAGTACTTC CSANGGTGDLYEQYF
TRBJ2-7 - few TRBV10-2 TGCGCCAGCAGTGAGTCAGGTATCGGGAGTGGTTCCTACGAGCAGTACTTC CASSESGIGSGSYEQYF
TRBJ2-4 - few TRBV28 TGTGCCAGCAGGGGGGTTGACATTCAGTACTTC CASRGVDIQYF
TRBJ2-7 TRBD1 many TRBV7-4 TGTGCCAGCAGCTCAGACGGGACAGGTTACTACGAGCAGTACTTC CASSSDGTGYYEQYF
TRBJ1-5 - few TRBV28 TGTGCCAGCAGTTCCCCATGGTCTCGCAATCAGCCCCAGCATTTT CASSSPWSRNQPQHF
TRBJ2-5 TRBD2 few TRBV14 TGTGCCAGCAGCCAAGATCTTAGCGGGAGGGCCAGTGAGACCCAGTACTTC CASSQDLSGRASETQYF
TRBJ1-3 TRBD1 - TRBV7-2 TGTGCCAGCAGCTTACCCGACAGGGGTGGAAACACCATATATTTT CASSLPDRGGNTIYF
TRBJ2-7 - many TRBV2 TGTGCCAGCATTCTCGGGAGCTACGAGCAGTACTTC CASILGSYEQYF
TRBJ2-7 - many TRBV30 TGTGCCTGGAATGTAGGTCCCTACGAGCAGTACTTC CAWNVGPYEQYF
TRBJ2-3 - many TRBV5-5 TGTGCCAGCAGCTCATACATGGGCGGTGATACGCAGTATTTT CASSSYMGGDTQYF
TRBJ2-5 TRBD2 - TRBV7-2 TGTGCCAGCAGCTTTACGACTAGCGGGAGAGGTGAGACCCAGTACTTC CASSFTTSGRGETQYF
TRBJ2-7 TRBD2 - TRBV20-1 TGCAGTGCCCGACTAGCGGGAGGAACCTACGAGCAGTACTTC CSARLAGGTYEQYF
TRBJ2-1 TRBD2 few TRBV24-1 TGTGCCACCAGTGACCCCTCTAGCGGGGGATACAATGAGCAGTTCTTC CATSDPSSGGYNEQFF
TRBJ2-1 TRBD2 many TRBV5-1 TGCGCCAGCAGCTTGGCGGGAGGTTTCTACAATGAGCAGTTCTTC CASSLAGGFYNEQFF
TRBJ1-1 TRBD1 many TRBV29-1 TGCAGCGTTGCAGGGGGGGGCACTGAAGCTTTCTTT CSVAGGGTEAFF
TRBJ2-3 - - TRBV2 TGTGCCAGCAGGTCCCGAAGGGGTGGCACAGATACGCAGTATTTT CASRSRRGGTDTQYF
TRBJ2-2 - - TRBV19 TGTGCCAGTAGGGCAGGGATGAACACCGGGGAGCTGTTTTTT CASRAGMNTGELFF
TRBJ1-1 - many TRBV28 TGTGCCAGCAGTTCAGGGAGGGGGGGCACTGAAGCTTTCTTT CASSSGRGGTEAFF
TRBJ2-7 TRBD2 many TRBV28 TGTGCCAGCAGCAAACCGGGAGGGGGGCCCTACGAGCAGTACTTC CASSKPGGGPYEQYF
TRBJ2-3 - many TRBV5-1 TGCGCCAGCAGCTTGGCCCTGGCTGCTAGCACAGATACGCAGTATTTT CASSLALAASTDTQYF
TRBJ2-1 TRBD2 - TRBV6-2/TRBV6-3 TGTGCCAGCAGCCCATTAGCGGGAAGGAATGAGCAGTTCTTC CASSPLAGRNEQFF
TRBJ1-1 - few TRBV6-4 TGTGCCAGCTCGGTTACGGTTCAGACTGAAGCTTTCTTT CASSVTVQTEAFF
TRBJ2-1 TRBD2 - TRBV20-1 TGCAGTGGGAGACTAGCGGGAGAGGGTGAGCAGTTCTTC CSGRLAGEGEQFF
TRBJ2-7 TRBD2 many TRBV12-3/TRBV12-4 TGTGCCAGCAGTTTAGCGCTTTTAGCGGGAGGCCCCTACGAGCAGTACTTC CASSLALLAGGPYEQYF
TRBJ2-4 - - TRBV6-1 TGTGCCAGTTCAGGGCCGAGGGGAAACATTCAGTACTTC CASSGPRGNIQYF
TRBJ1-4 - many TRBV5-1 TGCGCCAGCAGCTTGGACAAATCGTATGAAAAACTGTTTTTT CASSLDKSYEKLFF
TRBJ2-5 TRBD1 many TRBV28 TGTGCCAGCAGTTTATTCGGGGGACAGGGAGGGACCCAGTACTTC CASSLFGGQGGTQYF
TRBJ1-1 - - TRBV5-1 TGCGCCAGCAGGCTGGAAAACACTGAAGCTTTCTTT CASRLENTEAFF
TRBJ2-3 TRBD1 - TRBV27 TGTGCCAGCCTCCGACAGGGGTCAGATACGCAGTATTTT CASLRQGSDTQYF
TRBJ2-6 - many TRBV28 TGTGCCAGCAGTCCCCACGGGGCAGGGGCATCCTCTGGGGCCAACGTCCTGACTTTC CASSPHGAGASSGANVLTF
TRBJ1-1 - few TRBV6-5 TGTGCCAGCAGTTTCTCGGACAGCTACACTGAAGCTTTCTTT CASSFSDSYTEAFF
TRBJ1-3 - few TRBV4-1 TGCGCCAGCAGCCAAGACAGGGCATCTGGAAACACCATATATTTT CASSQDRASGNTIYF
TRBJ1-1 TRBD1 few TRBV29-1 TGCAGCGTCCCGGACAGGGTTCACACTGAAGCTTTCTTT CSVPDRVHTEAFF
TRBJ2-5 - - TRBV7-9 TGTGCCAGCAGCTCCCTAGAACAACCCCAAGAGACCCAGTACTTC CASSSLEQPQETQYF